This T cell receptor (beta chain) was found in a study of CD8 T cells in ankylosing spondylitis. The authors made TCR beta libraries by quantitative 5'-RACE with molecular barcodes. One entry per CDR3 protein results from TCRdb running MiXCR on the 5' RACE reads. The sample comprises 200,000 to 250,000 distinct CDR3 sequences, 25% to 30% of which are singletons, and about 6.9% rests with the top ten. To note about this clonotype: What it binds is not known.

Study-level results: Ankylosing spondylitis blood seemed to carry a telltale TCR beta motif made of fewer than 10 highly homologous variants. Some of these motif variants have turned up before, in reports on reactive arthritis synovial fluid and blood. There was reportedly significant enrichment of clones that were disease-linked in matched ankylosing spondylitis synovial fluid.

Germline CDR1 reads DFQATT; CDR2 reads SNEGSKA (reference sequence). This CDR3 contains 12 residues. V was cut by 2 bases and J by 8 bases, with 9 bases left in between. This clonotype was sampled from a male donor with ankylosing spondylitis or in good health (not recorded which). Sample: blood, either unsorted or a sorted T cell fraction (not recorded which). This chain uses TRBV20-1 with TRBJ1-4; D gene unclear. CDR3 in DNA: TGCAGTGCTAGACCTAACACGGAAAAACTGTTTTTT. It is translated as CSARPNTEKLFF.